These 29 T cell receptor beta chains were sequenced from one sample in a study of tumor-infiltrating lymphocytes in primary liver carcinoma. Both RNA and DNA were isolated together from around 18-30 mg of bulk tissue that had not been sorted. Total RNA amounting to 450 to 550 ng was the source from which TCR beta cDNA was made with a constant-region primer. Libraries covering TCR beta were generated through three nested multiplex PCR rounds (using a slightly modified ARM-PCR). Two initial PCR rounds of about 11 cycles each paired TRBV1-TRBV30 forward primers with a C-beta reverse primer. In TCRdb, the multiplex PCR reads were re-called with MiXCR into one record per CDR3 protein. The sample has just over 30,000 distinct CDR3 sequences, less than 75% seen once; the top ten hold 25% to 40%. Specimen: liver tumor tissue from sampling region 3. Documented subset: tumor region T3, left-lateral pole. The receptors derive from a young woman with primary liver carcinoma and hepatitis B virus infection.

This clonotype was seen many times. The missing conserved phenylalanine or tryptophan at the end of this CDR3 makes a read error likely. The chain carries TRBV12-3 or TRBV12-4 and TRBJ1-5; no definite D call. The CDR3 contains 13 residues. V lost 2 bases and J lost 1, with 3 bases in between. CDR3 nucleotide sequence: TGTGCCAGCAGTTTACACAGCAATCAGCCCCAGCATCTT. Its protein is CASSLHSNQPQHL.

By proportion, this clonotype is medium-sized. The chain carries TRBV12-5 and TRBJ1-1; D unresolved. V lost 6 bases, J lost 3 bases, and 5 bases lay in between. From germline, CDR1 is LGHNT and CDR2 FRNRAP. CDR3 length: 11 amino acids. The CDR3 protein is CASGMDTEAFF. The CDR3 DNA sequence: TGTGCTAGTGGGATGGACACTGAAGCTTTCTTT.

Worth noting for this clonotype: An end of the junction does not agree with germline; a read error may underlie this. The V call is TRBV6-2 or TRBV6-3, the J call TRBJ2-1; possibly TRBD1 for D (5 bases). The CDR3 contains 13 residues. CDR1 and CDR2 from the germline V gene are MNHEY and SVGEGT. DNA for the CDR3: TGTGCCGGCAGGGTGACTGTAAACAATGAGCAGTTCTTC. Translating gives CAGRVTVNNEQFF.

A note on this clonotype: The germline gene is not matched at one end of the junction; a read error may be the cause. The CDR3: CASSLSSEIYEQYF. The CDR3 nucleotides are TGTGCCAGCAGCTTATCTAGCGAGATTTACGAGCAGTATTTC. The chain joins TRBV7-2 to TRBJ2-7, with TRBD2 as a possible D gene (6 bases). Germline lookup yields CDR1 SGHTA and CDR2 FQGNSA. The CDR3 is 14 amino acids.

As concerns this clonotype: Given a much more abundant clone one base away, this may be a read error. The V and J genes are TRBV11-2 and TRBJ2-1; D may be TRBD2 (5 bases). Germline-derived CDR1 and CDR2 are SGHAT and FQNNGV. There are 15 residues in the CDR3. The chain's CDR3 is CVSSLKGGENIGQFF. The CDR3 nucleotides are TGTGTCAGCAGCTTAAAGGGTGGGGAGAACATTGGGCAGTTCTTC.

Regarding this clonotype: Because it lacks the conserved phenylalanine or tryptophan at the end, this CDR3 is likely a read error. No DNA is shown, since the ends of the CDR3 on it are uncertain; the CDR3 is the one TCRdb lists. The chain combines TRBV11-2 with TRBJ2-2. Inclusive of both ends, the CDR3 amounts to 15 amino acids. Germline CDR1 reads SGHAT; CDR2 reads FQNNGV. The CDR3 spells CASSSPQGPTGELFY.

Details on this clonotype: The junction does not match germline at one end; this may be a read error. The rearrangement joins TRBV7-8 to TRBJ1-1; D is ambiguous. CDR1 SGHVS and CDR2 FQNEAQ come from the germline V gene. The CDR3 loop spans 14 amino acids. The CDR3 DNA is TGTGTCAGCACCCCGGGAATCGCGAACACTGAAGCTTTCTTT. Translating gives CVSTPGIANTEAFF.

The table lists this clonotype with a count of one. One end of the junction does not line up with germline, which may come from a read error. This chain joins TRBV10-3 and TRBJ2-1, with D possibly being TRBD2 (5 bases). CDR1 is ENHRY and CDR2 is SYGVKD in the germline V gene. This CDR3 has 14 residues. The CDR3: CAISSTATRGEQSF. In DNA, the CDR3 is TGTGCCATCAGTTCCACGGCGACCCGGGGTGAGCAGTCCTTC.

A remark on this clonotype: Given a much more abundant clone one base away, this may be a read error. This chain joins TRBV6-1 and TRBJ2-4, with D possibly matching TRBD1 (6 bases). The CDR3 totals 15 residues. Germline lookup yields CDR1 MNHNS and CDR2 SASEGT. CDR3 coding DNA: TGTGCCAGCAGTGAAGGGCCGGGATCGTGGGACATTCAGTGCTTC. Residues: CASSEGPGSWDIQCF.

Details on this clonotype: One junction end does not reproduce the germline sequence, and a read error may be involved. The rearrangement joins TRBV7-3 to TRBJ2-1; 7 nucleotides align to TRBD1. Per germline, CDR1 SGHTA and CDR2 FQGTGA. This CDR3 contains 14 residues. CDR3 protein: CANSLGQDTNEQFF. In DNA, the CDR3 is TGTGCCAACAGCTTAGGACAGGATACGAATGAGCAGTTCTTC. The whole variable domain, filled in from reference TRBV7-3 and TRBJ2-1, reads GAGVSQTPSNKVTEKGKYVELRCDPISGHTALYWYRQSLGQGPEFLIYFQGTGAADDSGLPNDRFFAVRPEGSVSTLKIQRTERGDSAVYLCANSLGQDTNEQFFGPGTRLTVL.

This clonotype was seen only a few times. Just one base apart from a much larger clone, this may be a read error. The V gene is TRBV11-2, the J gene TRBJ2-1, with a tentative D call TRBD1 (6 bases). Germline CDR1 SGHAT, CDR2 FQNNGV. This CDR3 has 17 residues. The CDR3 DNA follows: TGTGCCAGCAGCTTAGATCAACAGGGTATGGTCTACAATGAGAAGTTCTTC. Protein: CASSLDQQGMVYNEKFF.

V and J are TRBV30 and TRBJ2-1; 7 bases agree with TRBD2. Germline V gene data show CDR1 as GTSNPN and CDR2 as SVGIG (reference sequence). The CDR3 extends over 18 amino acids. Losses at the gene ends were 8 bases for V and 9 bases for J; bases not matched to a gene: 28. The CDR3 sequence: CARGHGGLGPDQYSEQFF. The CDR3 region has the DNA TGTGCCAGGGGCCACGGCGGACTAGGGCCAGACCAATATAGTGAGCAGTTCTTC.

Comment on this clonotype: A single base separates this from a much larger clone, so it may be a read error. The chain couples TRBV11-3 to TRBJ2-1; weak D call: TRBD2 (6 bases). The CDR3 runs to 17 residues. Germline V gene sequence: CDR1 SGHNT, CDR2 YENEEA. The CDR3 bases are TGTGCCTGCAGCTCCCGGGGGACGCGGATCATGGGCAATGAGCAGTTCTTC. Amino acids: CACSSRGTRIMGNEQFF.

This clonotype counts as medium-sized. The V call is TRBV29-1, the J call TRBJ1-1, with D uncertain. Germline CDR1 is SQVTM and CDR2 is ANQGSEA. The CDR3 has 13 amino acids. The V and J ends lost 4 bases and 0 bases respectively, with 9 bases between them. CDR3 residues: CSVVHSMNTEAFF. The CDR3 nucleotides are TGCAGCGTTGTACACAGCATGAACACTGAAGCTTTCTTT.

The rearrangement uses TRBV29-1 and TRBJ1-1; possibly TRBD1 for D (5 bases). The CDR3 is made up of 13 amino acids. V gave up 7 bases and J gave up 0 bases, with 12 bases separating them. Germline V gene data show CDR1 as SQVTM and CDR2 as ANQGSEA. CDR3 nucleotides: TGCAGCGCCCTAGCAGGGCTGAACACTGAAGCTTTCTTT. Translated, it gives CSALAGLNTEAFF.

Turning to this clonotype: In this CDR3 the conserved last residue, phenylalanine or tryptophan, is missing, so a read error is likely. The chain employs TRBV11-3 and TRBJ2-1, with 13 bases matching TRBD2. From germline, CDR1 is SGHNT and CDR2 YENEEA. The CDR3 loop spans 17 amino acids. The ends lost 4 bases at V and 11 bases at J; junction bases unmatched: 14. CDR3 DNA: TGTGCCAGCAGCTCGGGACTAGCGGGATGGGTCACTCCTAAGCAGTTCTTA. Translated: CASSSGLAGWVTPKQFL.

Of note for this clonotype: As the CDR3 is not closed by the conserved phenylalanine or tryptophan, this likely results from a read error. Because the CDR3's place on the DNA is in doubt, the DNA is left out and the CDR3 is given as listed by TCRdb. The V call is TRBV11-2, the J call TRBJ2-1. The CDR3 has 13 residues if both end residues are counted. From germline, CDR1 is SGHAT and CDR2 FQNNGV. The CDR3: CANSLSVTNEEFL.

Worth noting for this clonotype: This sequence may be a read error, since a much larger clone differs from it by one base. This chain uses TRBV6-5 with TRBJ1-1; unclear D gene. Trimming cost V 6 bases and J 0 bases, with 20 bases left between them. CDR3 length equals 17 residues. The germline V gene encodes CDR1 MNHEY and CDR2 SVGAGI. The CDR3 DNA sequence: TGTGCCAGCAGCTTCCGGCGGACGCTGTACGTGAACACTGAAGCTTTCTTT. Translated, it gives CASSFRRTLYVNTEAFF.

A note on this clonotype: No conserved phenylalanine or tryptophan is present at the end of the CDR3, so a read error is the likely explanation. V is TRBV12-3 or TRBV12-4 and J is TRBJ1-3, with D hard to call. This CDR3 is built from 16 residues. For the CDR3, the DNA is TGCGCCAGCACCTTACAGAGGTCGAGCTCTGGAAACACCATATATTCT. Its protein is CASTLQRSSSGNTIYS.

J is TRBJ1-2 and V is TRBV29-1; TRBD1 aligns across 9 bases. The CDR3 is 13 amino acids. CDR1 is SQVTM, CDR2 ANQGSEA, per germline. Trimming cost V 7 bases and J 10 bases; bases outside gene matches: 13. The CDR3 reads CSGTPWTGEDYTF. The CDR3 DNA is TGCAGCGGTACGCCCTGGACAGGGGAAGACTACACCTTC.

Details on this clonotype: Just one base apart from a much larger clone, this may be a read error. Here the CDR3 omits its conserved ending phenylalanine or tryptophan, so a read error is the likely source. The CDR3: CARRPGVTDTQHL. CDR3 coding DNA: TGTGCCAGGAGGCCCGGGGTCACAGATACGCAGCATCTT. V is TRBV6-6 and J is TRBJ2-3; no reliable D call. The DNA matches TRBJ1-5 better at its end, which makes the J call doubtful. CDR1 and CDR2 from the germline V gene are MNHNY and SVGAGI (reference sequence). CDR3 length equals 13 residues.

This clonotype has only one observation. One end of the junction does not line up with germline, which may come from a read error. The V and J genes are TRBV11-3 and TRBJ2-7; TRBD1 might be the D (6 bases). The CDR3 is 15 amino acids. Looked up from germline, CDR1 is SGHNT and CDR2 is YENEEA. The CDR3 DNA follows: TGTGCCAGCGGCTTAGTCGGGACACCATCTTACGAGCAGTACTTC. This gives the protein CASGLVGTPSYEQYF.

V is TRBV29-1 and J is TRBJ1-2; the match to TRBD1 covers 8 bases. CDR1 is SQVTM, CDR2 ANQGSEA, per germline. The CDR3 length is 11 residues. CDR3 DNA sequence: TGCAACAGGGGGGGGTTCGATGGCTACACCTTC. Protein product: CNRGGFDGYTF.

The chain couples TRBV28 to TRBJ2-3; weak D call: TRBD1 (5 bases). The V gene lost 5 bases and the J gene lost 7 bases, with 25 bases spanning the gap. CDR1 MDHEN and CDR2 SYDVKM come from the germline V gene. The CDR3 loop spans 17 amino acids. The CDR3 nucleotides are TGTGCCAGCAGTGTAATCCAAGGGGCAGGCAGCGCAAATACGCAGTATTTT. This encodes CASSVIQGAGSANTQYF.

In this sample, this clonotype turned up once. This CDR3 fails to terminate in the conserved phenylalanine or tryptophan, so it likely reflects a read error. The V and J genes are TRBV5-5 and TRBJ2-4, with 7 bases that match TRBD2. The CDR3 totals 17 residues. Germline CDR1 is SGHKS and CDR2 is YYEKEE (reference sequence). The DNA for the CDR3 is TGTACCAGCAGCTTAGTAGGAATGAGGGAGGGGTCGGATATTCAGTACTCC. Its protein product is CTSSLVGMREGSDIQYS.

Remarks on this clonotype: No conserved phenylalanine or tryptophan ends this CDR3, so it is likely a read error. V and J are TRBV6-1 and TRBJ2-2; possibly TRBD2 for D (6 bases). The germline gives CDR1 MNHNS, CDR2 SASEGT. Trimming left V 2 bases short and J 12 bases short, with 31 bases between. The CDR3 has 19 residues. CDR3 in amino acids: CASSETLPGSAANTGKLFI. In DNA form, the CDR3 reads TGTGCCAGCAGTGAAACCCTTCCCGGGAGCGCCGCGAACACTGGGAAGCTGTTTATT.

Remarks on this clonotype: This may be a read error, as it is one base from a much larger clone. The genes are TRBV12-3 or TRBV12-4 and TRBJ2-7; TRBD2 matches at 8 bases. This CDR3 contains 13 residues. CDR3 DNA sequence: TGTGCCAGCTGTTTAACTAGCGGTACCGCGCAGTACTTC. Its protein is CASCLTSGTAQYF.

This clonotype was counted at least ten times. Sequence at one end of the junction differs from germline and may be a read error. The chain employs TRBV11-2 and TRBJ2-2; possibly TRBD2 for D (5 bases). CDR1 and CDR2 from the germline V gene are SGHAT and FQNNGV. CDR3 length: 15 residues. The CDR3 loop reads CASGPPQGPTGELFF. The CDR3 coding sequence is TGTGCCAGCGGCCCTCCGCAAGGACCGACCGGGGAGCTGTTCTTT.

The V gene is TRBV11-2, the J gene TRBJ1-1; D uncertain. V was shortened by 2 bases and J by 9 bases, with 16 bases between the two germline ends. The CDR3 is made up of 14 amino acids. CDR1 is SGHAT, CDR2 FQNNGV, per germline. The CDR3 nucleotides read TGTGCCAGCAGCTTATCCTGGGTGAACACACAAGCTTTCTTT. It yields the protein CASSLSWVNTQAFF.